The 2 T cell receptor beta chains given below trace back to one sample, sequenced in a study of shared clonotypes between healthy human individuals. Sequenced by immunoSEQ multiplex PCR; TCRdb stores in-frame clones only, minus some. The table includes roughly 490,000 clones, around three quarters detected once. Sequenced input: PBMCs. These receptors were obtained from a woman aged 40-49 years in good health. Some clones in this sample may be carry-over from other donors' samples.

The J gene is TRBJ2-3, the V gene TRBV7-6; 10 nucleotides line up with TRBD2. The CDR3 covers 17 residues. V gave up 5 bases and J gave up 0 bases; unmatched junction bases: 8. In germline, CDR1 is SGHVS, CDR2 FNYEAQ. In DNA form, the CDR3 reads TGTGCCAGCAGCGCCCGTAGCGGGAGGACCAGCACAGATACGCAGTATTTT. This sequence encodes CASSARSGRTSTDTQYF.

This sequence joins TRBV7-9 and TRBJ1-4, with D unclear. Per the germline V gene, CDR1 is SEHNR and CDR2 is FQNEAQ (reference sequence). Trimming stripped 5 bases from V and 6 bases from J, with 16 bases between. CDR3 length equals 15 residues. CDR3: CASSRALGADEKLFF. The CDR3, as DNA: TGTGCCAGCAGCCGGGCCCTGGGTGCGGATGAAAAACTGTTTTTT. The full variable domain, its missing parts supplied by reference TRBV7-9 and TRBJ1-4, is DTGVSQNPRHKITKRGQNVTFRCDPISEHNRLYWYRQTLGQGPEFLTYFQNEAQLEKSRLLSDRFSAERPKGSFSTLEIQRTEQGDSAMYLCASSRALGADEKLFFGSGTQLSVL.